A selection of T cell receptor beta chains follows, all from one sample in a study of OX40 agonist ivuxolimab in advanced cancers. Clones were sequenced by immunoSEQ multiplex PCR, and TCRdb holds only the in-frame ones, with some missing. The table has about 73,000 clones, 80% to 90% seen once. This specimen consisted of CD4+ or CD8+ T cells sorted from blood, obtained in a trial of the OX40 agonist ivuxolimab. These receptors originate from an adult with an advanced solid tumor such as melanoma, head and neck, liver or kidney cancer. Each CDR3 is given with its conserved first and last residue. A D gene is named only where the DNA matches it firmly. Not all rows give a size; the values are once, few, many and, for expanded clones, a class.

>TRBV11-2|TRBJ2-2|once|NA
TGTGCCAGCAGCTTACACGGGGCCCAGACCGGGGAGCTGTTTTTT
CASSLHGAQTGELFF
>TRBV29-1|TRBJ2-7|NA|NA
TGCAGCGTTGCCGGAGGGGGCAGGTCGATCTACGAGCAGTACTTC
CSVAGGGRSIYEQYF
>TRBV5-1|TRBJ2-3|NA|TRBD1
TGCGCCAGCAGCCCCCAGGGGGCGCGAGCAGATACGCAGTATTTT
CASSPQGARADTQYF
>TRBV4-1|TRBJ1-2|NA|TRBD1
TGCGCCAGCAGCGCAACAGGGGATAACTATGGCTACACCTTC
CASSATGDNYGYTF
>TRBV6-5|TRBJ2-3|NA|NA
TGTGCCATCAAAAGGGAGTCAACAGATACGCAGTATTTT
CAIKRESTDTQYF
>TRBV9|TRBJ1-2|NA|TRBD1
TGTGCCAGCAGTGGGGACAGGGGGCCATCAAACCGCTCTGGCTACACCTTC
CASSGDRGPSNRSGYTF
>TRBV7-3|TRBJ2-7|NA|NA
TGTGCCAGCAGCTTAAAGACAGGCCCCTACGAGCAGTACTTC
CASSLKTGPYEQYF
>TRBV20-1|TRBJ2-7|once|NA
TGCAGTGCTGCAGGGGTCGAGCAGTACTTC
CSAAGVEQYF
>TRBV19|TRBJ1-2|once|NA
TGTGCCAGTAGTATTAGCGGGTCGTATGGCTACACCTTC
CASSISGSYGYTF
>TRBV20-1|TRBJ2-1|NA|NA
TGCAGTGCTAGAGGTCTGGATGAGCAGTTCTTC
CSARGLDEQFF
>TRBV27|TRBJ2-3|NA|TRBD1
TGTGCCAGCAGTCTCAGGACAGGCTACACAGATACGCAGTATTTT
CASSLRTGYTDTQYF
>TRBV2|TRBJ1-2|NA|NA
TGTGCCAGCAGTGAAACGGCGGATGACTATGGCTACACCTTC
CASSETADDYGYTF
>TRBV10-1|TRBJ2-1|NA|TRBD1
TGCGCCAGGCAACAGGGGTTGGCTCCCAATGAGCAGTTCTTC
CARQQGLAPNEQFF
>TRBV6-5|TRBJ2-2|NA|NA
TGTGCCAGCAGTTACTTGAACACCGGGGAGCTGTTTTTT
CASSYLNTGELFF
>TRBV19|TRBJ1-4|NA|TRBD1
TGTGCCAGTAGTACCCGGACAGGGGGGCTTGAAAAACTGTTTTTT
CASSTRTGGLEKLFF
>TRBV7-8|TRBJ2-1|NA|TRBD2
TGTGCCAGCAGCTTCCCGATAGCGGGATCCTACAATGAGCAGTTCTTC
CASSFPIAGSYNEQFF
>TRBV19|TRBJ2-7|NA|NA
TGTGCCAGTAGTATAGGTAGAGGCCCCTACGAGCAGTACTTC
CASSIGRGPYEQYF
>TRBV11-2|TRBJ1-3|few|NA
TGTGCCAGCAGCTTGTTGGGGCGCGGGAACACCATATATTTT
CASSLLGRGNTIYF
>TRBV25-1|TRBJ2-7|NA|NA
TGTGCCAGCAGCCAGACAGCTTACGAGCAGTACTTC
CASSQTAYEQYF
>TRBV19|TRBJ2-4|NA|NA
TGTGCCAGTCGATACCGGGACACCTCCAAAAACATTCAGTACTTC
CASRYRDTSKNIQYF
>TRBV28|TRBJ2-3|NA|NA
TGTGCCAGCAGTACGAGCGGAGAGGGCACAGATACGCAGTATTTT
CASSTSGEGTDTQYF
>TRBV11-2|TRBJ1-2|NA|NA
TGTGCCAGCAGCCCGAACTTTCAGGGATTGGGAGGCTACACCTTC
CASSPNFQGLGGYTF
>TRBV9|TRBJ2-6|NA|TRBD2
TGTGCCAGCAGCCCTCGGGGTAGCGGGAGCCAGGCACCCGGGGCCAACGTCCTGACTTTC
CASSPRGSGSQAPGANVLTF
>TRBV6-1|TRBJ1-2|NA|NA
TGTGCCAGCAGTGATTTTGGGGAAGGTGGCTACACCTTC
CASSDFGEGGYTF
>TRBV6-6|TRBJ2-1|NA|TRBD2
TGTGCCAGCAAACGGGAGGTTAATGAGCAGTTCTTC
CASKREVNEQFF
>TRBV7-6|TRBJ2-3|NA|NA
TGTGCCAGCAGCTTAGAACCCCGGGGAAGCGGGCAAACAGATACGCAGTATTTT
CASSLEPRGSGQTDTQYF
>TRBV27|TRBJ2-1|NA|TRBD2
TGTGCCAGCAGTTTATTTGGGAGGGCCAGTGAGCAGTTCTTC
CASSLFGRASEQFF
>TRBV11-3|TRBJ1-4|NA|NA
TGTGCCAGCAGCTTATCTGGGGGGACCGAAAAACTGTTTTTT
CASSLSGGTEKLFF
>TRBV5-1|TRBJ2-7|NA|TRBD2
TGCGCCAGCAGCACCGGGGCCCTACTAGCGGGGGCCTACGAGCAGTACTTC
CASSTGALLAGAYEQYF
>TRBV6-6|TRBJ2-7|NA|NA
TGTGCCAGCAGTTACTCGACGGGCAGATCCTACGAGCAGTACTTC
CASSYSTGRSYEQYF
>TRBV7-8|TRBJ2-5|NA|NA
TGTGCCAGCAGCCCGCGTGGGGGGCTGGAGACCCAGTACTTC
CASSPRGGLETQYF
>TRBV5-6|TRBJ1-1|NA|NA
TGTGCCAGCACCACGGGCGGGGCGCCCCGCACTGAAGCTTTCTTT
CASTTGGAPRTEAFF
>TRBV27|TRBJ2-7|NA|NA
TGTGCCAGCAGTTTCGCCTTAGGCAAGAACCCTTACGAGCAGTACTTC
CASSFALGKNPYEQYF
>TRBV6-5|TRBJ2-5|once|NA
TGTGCCAGCAGTTACTCTGGCGGGGTCCCAGAGACCCAGTACTTC
CASSYSGGVPETQYF
>TRBV28|TRBJ2-7|NA|TRBD2
TGTGCCAGCAGTTTCCCCCCGCCGGGACTAGCGCGGAACGAGCAGTACTTC
CASSFPPPGLARNEQYF
>TRBV6-4|TRBJ2-3|NA|NA
TGTGCCAGCAGTGACTGGAGCGGAGGGGGGCTAGATACGCAGTATTTT
CASSDWSGGGLDTQYF
>TRBV11-3|TRBJ1-1|NA|NA
TGTGCCAGCAGCTTAGTTGGGGGGTCGGGCACTGAAGCTTTCTTT
CASSLVGGSGTEAFF
>TRBV19|TRBJ1-1|NA|NA
TGTGCCAGTAGTATAGATACCTGGGACTACCAAGCTTTCTTT
CASSIDTWDYQAFF
>TRBV28|TRBJ2-1|NA|NA
TGTGCCAGCAGACCGACAGCAGGTAGTGAGCAGTTCTTC
CASRPTAGSEQFF
>TRBV5-1|TRBJ1-1|NA|TRBD1
TGCGCCAGCAGCTCAAGACAGGGGATCCCAGCTTTCTTT
CASSSRQGIPAFF